This T cell receptor (beta chain) came from a study of T cells in Graves' hyperthyroidism and ophthalmopathy (dated by TCRdb to between 2018 and 2021). About the full investigation: Peripheral blood samples were taken at the time of initial diagnosis, prior to any treatment. To identify distinguishing TCR V-J signatures, a discovery cohort of around 100 patients was used, comprising 40 to 45 with Graves' ophthalmopathy and 55 to 65 with stable Graves' hyperthyroidism. The approximately 90 discovery patients were divided at random into training and test sets in a 7:3 ratio. After sampling, hyperthyroidism patients received methimazole starting at 30 mg daily, and ophthalmopathy patients received high-dose intravenous methylprednisolone. According to the paper, TCR Vbeta CDR3 sequencing was carried out on 135 peripheral blood samples, which came from fewer than 50 ophthalmopathy, approximately 78 hyperthyroidism and roughly 17 progressor patients. In addition, the study compared T-cell repertoires in thyroid tissue and in blood from five or six Graves' hyperthyroidism patients. Prospective prediction of ophthalmopathy was tested in an independent validation cohort of 18 to 20 hyperthyroidism patients and some 17 patients who later progressed to ophthalmopathy.

The paper as a whole reports these results and caveats: During validation, the model predicted progression to ophthalmopathy a median of about 6.3 months ahead of onset, with almost 71% sensitivity and almost 75% specificity. Sample size was not statistically predetermined, and blinding of investigators to group allocation was not performed. In cross-validation, a model built on a 13 V-J signature told ophthalmopathy apart from stable hyperthyroidism with 85% to 90% sensitivity and around 83% specificity, and in testing the same model reached 80%/75%. Most expanded thyroid clonotypes (frequency above 0.001) were also detected in blood, suggesting blood repertoires may reflect thyroid immune responses.

Graves' hyperthyroidism was defined as stable when no progression to ophthalmopathy occurred over 18 months of follow-up. The hyperthyroidism patients were between 18 and 65 years old and newly diagnosed, with a disease duration of less than 2 months. The study excluded patients with uncontrolled infections, other autoimmune diseases, pregnancy or lactation. Diagnoses were established on the basis of clinical symptoms, serum thyroxine and TRAb, thyroid ultrasound, and orbital computed tomography. PBMCs were isolated from about 10 ml of fresh peripheral blood by Ficoll-Paque density gradient centrifugation. Total RNA was extracted using Trizol reagent, and RNA quality was assessed on an Agilent 2100 Bioanalyzer. Inclusive of the bounding cysteine and phenylalanine, the CDR3 is 15 residues long. The entry retains the CDR3 DNA only, 45 bases that are in frame from base 1. For CDR1 and CDR2, the germline V gene lists WSHSY and SAAADI. Cut back by 3 bases and 2 bases, the V and J ends lie 13 bases apart.

The TCR beta CDR3 regions were amplified from the RNA transcripts. The first round of RT-PCR for the TCR CDR3 was performed with the HTBI primer set and the Qiagen OneStep RT-PCR kit. Libraries were constructed in a second round of multiplex PCR, after which size selection and purification were carried out. The libraries were sequenced on an Illumina HiSeq2000 using paired-end 100 bp reads. Under the source paper's analysis protocol: SOAPnuke was used to process the raw data, with reads discarded if the reads contained adapters or uncalled bases, had a mean Phred below 15, or lacked an exact constant-primer or identifier match. High-quality paired reads were merged using COPE v1.2.5, and each unique nucleotide sequence was defined as a clonotype. Clonotypes were aligned to IMGT TRBV, TRBD and TRBJ reference segments using MiTCR v1.1. The analysis was restricted to V-J combinations with a frequency above 0.0001, which together covered 98% to 99.2% of the repertoires. A TCS score was defined as the ratio of F50 (clonal expansion) to E x V (chaos), with BLOSUM62-based TCRdist applied between CDR3 peptides within each V-J. Welch's t-statistics and random forest reduced just over 500 V-J features to 13, which were used in a naive Bayes classifier (R e1071). Through fastp at Q25 and MiXCR, TCRdb rebuilt clones from the public reads, retaining in-frame beta chains. CDR3 protein duplicates are merged, each entry listing the most common genes and DNA. TCRdb, not the authors, supplied the V and J calls. This sample lists about 210,000 distinct CDR3 sequences; approximately 17% were detected once. The ten largest clones represent roughly 53% of the sample.

Comment on this clonotype: The target of this receptor is not known. No qualities accompany the bases; no much larger clone lies one base away.

Rearrangement joined TRBV10-2 to TRBJ2-5, and the D gene may be TRBD2, 5 bases matching. This clonotype was sampled from a man aged 45-65 years with Graves' hyperthyroidism. Sequencing was performed on blood. The CDR3 region: CASSDAGGLQETQYF. In nucleotides, the sequence is TGCGCCAGCAGTGACGCCGGCGGGCTACAAGAGACCCAGTACTTC.